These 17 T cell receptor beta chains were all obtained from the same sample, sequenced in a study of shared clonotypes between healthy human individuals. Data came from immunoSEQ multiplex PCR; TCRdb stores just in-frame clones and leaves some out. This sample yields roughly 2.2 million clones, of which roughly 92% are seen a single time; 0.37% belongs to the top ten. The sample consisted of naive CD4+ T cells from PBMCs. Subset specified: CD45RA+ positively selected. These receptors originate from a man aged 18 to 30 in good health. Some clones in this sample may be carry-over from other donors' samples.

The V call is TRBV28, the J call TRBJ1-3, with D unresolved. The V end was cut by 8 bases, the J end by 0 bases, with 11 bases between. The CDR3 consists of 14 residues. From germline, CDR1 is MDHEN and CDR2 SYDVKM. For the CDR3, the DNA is TGTGCCAGCGGTACAAGCCCCTCTGGAAACACCATATATTTT. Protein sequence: CASGTSPSGNTIYF. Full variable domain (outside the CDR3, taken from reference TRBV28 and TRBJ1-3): DVKVTQSSRYLVKRTGEKVFLECVQDMDHENMFWYRQDPGLGLRLIYFSYDVKMKEKGDIPEGYSVSREKKERFSLILESASTNQTSMYLCASGTSPSGNTIYFGEGSWLTVV.

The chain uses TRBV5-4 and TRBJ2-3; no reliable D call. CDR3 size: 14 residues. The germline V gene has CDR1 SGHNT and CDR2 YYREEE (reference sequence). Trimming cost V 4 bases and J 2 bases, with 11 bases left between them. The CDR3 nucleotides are TGTGCCAGCAGCCCCGATGTTCTCACAGATACGCAGTATTTT. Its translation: CASSPDVLTDTQYF.

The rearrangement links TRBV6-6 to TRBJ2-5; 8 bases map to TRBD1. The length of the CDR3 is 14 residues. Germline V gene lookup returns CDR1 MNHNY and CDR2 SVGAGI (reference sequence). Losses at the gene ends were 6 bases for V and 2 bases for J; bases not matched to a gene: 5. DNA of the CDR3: TGTGCCAGCAGCCTACGGACAGGGCAAGAGACCCAGTACTTC. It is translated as CASSLRTGQETQYF.

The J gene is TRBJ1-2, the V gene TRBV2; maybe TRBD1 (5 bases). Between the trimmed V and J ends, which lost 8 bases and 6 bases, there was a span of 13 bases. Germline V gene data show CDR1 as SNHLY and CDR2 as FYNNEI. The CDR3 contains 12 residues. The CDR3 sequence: CASRAGDHGYTF. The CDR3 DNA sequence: TGTGCCAGCCGGGCGGGGGACCATGGCTACACCTTC.

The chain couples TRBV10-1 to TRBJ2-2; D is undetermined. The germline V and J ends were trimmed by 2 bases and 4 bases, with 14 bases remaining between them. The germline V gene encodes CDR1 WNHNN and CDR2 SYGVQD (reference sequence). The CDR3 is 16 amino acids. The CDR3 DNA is TGCGCCAGCAGTGAGATCCGTAGCTTGTCCACCGGGGAGCTGTTTTTT. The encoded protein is CASSEIRSLSTGELFF.

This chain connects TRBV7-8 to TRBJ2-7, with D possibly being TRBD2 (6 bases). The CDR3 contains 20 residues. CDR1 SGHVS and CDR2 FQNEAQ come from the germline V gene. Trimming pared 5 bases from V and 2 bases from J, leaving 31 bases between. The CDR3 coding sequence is TGTGCCAGCAGCCCCCGGGGGAGTGGACTGGTGAGTGGGTTGGCCTACGAGCAGTACTTC. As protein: CASSPRGSGLVSGLAYEQYF.

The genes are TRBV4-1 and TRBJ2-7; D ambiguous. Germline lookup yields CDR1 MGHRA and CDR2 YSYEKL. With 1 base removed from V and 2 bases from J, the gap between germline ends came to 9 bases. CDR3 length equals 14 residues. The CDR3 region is CASSQGGFAYEQYF. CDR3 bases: TGCGCCAGCAGCCAAGGCGGCTTCGCCTACGAGCAGTACTTC.

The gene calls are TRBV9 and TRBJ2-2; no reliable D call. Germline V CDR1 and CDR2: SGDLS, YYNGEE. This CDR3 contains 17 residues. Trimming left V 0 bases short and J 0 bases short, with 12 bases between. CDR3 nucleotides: TGTGCCAGCAGCGTAGTAGGGCAGCCCGCGAACACCGGGGAGCTGTTTTTT. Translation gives CASSVVGQPANTGELFF.

DNA of the CDR3: TGTGCCATCAGTGGGACAGTCACAGATACGCAGTATTTT. Protein: CAISGTVTDTQYF. J is TRBJ2-3 and V is TRBV10-3; tentative D call: TRBD1 (6 bases). V was shortened by 4 bases and J by 2 bases, with 7 bases between the two germline ends. CDR3 size: 13 residues. Germline V gene data show CDR1 as ENHRY and CDR2 as SYGVKD.

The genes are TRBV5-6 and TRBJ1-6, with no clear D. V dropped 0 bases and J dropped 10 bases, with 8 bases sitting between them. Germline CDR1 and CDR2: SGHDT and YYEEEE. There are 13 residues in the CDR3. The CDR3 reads CASSLASGSPLHF. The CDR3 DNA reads TGTGCCAGCAGCTTGGCGTCGGGGTCACCCCTCCACTTT.

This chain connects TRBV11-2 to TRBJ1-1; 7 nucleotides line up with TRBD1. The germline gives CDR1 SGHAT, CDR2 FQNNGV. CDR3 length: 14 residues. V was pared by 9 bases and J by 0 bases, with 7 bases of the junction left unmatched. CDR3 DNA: TGTGCCAGTCGATTCAGGGGGATGAACACTGAAGCTTTCTTT. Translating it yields CASRFRGMNTEAFF.

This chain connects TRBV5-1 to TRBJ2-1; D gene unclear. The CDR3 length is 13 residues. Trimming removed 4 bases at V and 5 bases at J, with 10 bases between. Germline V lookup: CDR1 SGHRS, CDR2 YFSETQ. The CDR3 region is CASSPGGHNEQFF. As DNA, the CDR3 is TGCGCCAGCAGCCCCGGCGGTCACAATGAGCAGTTCTTC.

The CDR3, as DNA: TGTGCCAGCAGCTTTTCGTCACCGTCCGAGCAGTACTTC. Residues: CASSFSSPSEQYF. V is TRBV7-2 and J is TRBJ2-7; D is undetermined. CDR1 SGHTA and CDR2 FQGNSA come from the germline V gene. The V end lost 3 bases, the J end lost 6 bases, and 12 bases lay between the germline ends. CDR3 size: 13 residues.

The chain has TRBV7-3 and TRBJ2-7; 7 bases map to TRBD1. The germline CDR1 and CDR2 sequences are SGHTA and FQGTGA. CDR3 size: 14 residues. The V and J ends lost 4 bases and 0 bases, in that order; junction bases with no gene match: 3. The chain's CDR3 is CASSSDRFSYEQYF. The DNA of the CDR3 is TGTGCCAGCAGCTCGGACAGGTTCTCCTACGAGCAGTACTTC.

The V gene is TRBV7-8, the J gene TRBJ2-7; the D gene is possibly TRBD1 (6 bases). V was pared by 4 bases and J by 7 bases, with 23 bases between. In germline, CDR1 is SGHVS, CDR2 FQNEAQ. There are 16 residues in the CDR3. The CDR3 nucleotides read TGTGCCAGCAGCTCCCGGACAGATAATTACCTACGAGAGCAGTACTTC. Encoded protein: CASSSRTDNYLREQYF.

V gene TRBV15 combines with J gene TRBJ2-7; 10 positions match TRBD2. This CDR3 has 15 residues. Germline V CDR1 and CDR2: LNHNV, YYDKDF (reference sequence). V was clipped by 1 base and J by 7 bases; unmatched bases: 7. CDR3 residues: CATSRVIAGGKEQYF. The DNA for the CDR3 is TGTGCCACCAGCAGAGTGATAGCGGGAGGCAAAGAGCAGTACTTC.

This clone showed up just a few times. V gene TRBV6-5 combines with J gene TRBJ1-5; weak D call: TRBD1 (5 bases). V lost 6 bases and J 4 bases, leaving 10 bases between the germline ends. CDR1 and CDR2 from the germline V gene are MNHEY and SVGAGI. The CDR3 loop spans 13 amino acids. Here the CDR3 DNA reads TGTGCCAGCAGGGGACGTCAGAATCAGCCCCAGCATTTT. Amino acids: CASRGRQNQPQHF.